The entry below describes one TCR beta chain. Its specificity is not known. This sample was taken from a study of PD-1 blockade in classical Hodgkin lymphoma. The overall study: Patients were administered nivolumab (3 mg/kg intravenously) every 2 weeks. General study points: Similar baseline diversity was found in complete responders and newly diagnosed patients. Whereas CD4+ TCR diversity had risen significantly by C4D1, CD8+ TCR diversity had not.

Each and every patient relapsed after autologous stem cell transplantation, and patients got differing brentuximab vedotin exposure. Complete response, partial response or progressive disease constituted the best response categories observed. Germline-derived CDR1 and CDR2 are MNHNY and SVGAGI (reference sequence). The CDR3 spans 14 residues. V lost 4 bases, J lost 3 bases, and 4 bases stayed unmatched. The repertoire was sequenced with immunoSEQ multiplex PCR; TCRdb's copy has only in-frame clones and lacks some. The table records tens of thousands of clones, over 85% of them present only once. Sequenced material: peripheral blood mononuclear cells (PBMCs), taken at baseline. The receptor comes from a human donor with classical Hodgkin lymphoma. This chain uses TRBV6-6 with TRBJ1-1, with 8 bases fitting TRBD1. CDR3 DNA: TGTGCCAGCAGTTCGACAGGGGTGGACACTGAAGCTTTCTTT. It codes for CASSSTGVDTEAFF.